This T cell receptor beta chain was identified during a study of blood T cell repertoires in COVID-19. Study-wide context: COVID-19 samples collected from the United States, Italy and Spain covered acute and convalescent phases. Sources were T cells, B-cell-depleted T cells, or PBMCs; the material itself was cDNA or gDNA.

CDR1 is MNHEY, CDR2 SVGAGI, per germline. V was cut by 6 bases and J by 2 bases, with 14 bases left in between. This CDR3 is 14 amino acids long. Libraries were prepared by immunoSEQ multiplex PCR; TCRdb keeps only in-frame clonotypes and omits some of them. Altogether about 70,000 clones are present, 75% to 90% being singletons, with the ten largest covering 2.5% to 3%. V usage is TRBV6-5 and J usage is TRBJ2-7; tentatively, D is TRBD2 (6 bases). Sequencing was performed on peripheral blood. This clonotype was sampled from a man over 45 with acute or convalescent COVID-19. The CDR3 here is CASRERVPPYEQYF. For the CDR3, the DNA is TGTGCCAGCAGGGAGCGGGTACCGCCCTACGAGCAGTACTTC.